This T cell receptor beta chain was obtained from a study of regulatory T cells in long-lasting Graves disease. Study-level background: Persistent Graves' disease meant over 5 years of antithyroid drugs with positive TSH receptor antibodies. Study conclusions and caveats: Lower TCR diversity was seen in persistent Graves' patients than in newly diagnosed ones. Persistent disease preferred TRBV28, TRBJ1-2 and TRBJ2-5.

According to the study, TCR beta libraries were built with iRepertoire HTBI primers and CDR3-region Arm-PCR. Each CDR3 protein gets one entry after TCRdb re-called the multiplex PCR reads with MiXCR. The table lists roughly 450,000 distinct CDR3 sequences, roughly 20% of them singletons, with 6.5% to 8% in the top ten. In the case of this clonotype: Its target is unknown.

This sample's time point: persistent/refractory GD, antithyroid drugs over 5 years with positive TRAb. RNA extracted from PBMCs served as the sequencing template. CDR1 and CDR2 from the germline V gene are MNHEY and SMNVEV (reference sequence). With 4 bases clipped from V and 5 bases from J, the junction kept 13 bases outside the gene matches. The CDR3 runs to 19 residues. The sequence was obtained from a female donor with Graves disease. The starting material was peripheral blood mononuclear cells (PBMCs), obtained when the disease was refractory, from a patient treated with antithyroid drugs. The chain links TRBV27 to TRBJ2-1; the match to TRBD2 covers 14 bases. In nucleotides, the CDR3 is TGTGCCAGCAGTTGGACGGGACTAGCGGGGGAATACTCAGACAATGAGCAGTTCTTC. This codes for CASSWTGLAGEYSDNEQFF.